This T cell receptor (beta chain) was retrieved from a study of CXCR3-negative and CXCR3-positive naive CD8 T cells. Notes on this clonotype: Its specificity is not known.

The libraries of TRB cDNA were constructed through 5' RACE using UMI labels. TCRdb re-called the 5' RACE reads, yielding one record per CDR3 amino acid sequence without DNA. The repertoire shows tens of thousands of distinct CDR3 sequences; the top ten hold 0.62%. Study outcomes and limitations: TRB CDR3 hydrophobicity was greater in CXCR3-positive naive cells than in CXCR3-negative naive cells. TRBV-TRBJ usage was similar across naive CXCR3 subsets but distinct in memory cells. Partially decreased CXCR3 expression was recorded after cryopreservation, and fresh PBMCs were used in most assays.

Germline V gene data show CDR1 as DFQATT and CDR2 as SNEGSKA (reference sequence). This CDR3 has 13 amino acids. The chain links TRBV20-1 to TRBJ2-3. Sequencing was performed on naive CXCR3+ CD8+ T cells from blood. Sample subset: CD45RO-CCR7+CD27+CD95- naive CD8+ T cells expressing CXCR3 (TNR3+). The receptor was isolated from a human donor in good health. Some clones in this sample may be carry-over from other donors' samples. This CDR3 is CSAREAGTDTQYF.